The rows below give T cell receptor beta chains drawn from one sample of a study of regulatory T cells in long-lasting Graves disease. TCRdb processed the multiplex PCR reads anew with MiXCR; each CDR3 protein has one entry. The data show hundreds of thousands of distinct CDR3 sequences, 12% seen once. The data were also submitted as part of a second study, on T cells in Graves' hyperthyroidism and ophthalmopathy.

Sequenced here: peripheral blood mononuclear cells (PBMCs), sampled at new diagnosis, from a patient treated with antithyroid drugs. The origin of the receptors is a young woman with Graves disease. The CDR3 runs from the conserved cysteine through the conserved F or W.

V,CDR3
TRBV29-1,CSVWSGVNYGYTF
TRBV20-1,CSAKAVTSGGRVFYNEQFF
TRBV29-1,CSVVRDEGSNEKLFF
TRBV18,CASSPTSSGISYNEQFF
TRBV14,CATSNRGGELFF
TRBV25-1,CASSGFTGGGETQYF
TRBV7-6,CASSLGGLAAIGVETQYF
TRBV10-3,CAISYQREGRETQYF
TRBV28,CASKPAGGQGIYEQYF
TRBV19,CASSIFSGARANEKLFF
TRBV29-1,CSVEYSSGGDTQYF
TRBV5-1,CASSLETREQFF
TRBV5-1,CASSLDSPTDTQYF
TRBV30,CAWSVSQENIQYF
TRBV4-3,CASSQALDGRETQYF
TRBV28,CASSSPEGRSTGELFF
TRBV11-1,CASSKREGARPDTQYF
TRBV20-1,CSAPVPRKGLAVLEQFF
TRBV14,CASSQQKYGISGGDTQYF
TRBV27,CASKGPGRRQETQYF
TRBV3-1,CASSQEALGQGYGYTF
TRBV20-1,CSARWQMNTEAFF
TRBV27,CASSEWFSGANVLTF
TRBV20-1,CSAPGTTGYEQYF
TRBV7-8,CASSPFNVFGVRNTGELFF
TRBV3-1,CASSGRATNEKLFF
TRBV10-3,CATRGDSGPYEQYF
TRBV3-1,CASSQEGLISGWGNEQFF
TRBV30,CAWSTPDTEAFF
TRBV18,CASSAVASRSGEQYF
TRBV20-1,CSARQTPGQGSSGNTIYF
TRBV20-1,CSASYGSSLKPQHF
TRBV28,CASSLTSGLKEAQYF
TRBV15,CATSITGGETQYF
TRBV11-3,CASSSPKIRSYNEQFF
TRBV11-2,CASSLGVEAPEETQYF
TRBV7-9,CASSRSEETQYF
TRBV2,CASRGDSGNTIYF
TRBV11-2,CASSLEQWESYNEQFF
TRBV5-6,CASSWFGAYEQYF
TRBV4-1,CASSQGTGLRGADTQYF
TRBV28,CASSLSQGVDIQYF
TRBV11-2,CASSLVTQGGSSYEQYF
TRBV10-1,CASSSKQGDSYEQYF
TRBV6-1,CARVAKTGTSNQPQHF